The 15 T cell receptor beta chains below were found in one sample sequenced in a study of CD8 T cells in Susac syndrome. With random hexamers, reverse transcription was performed on roughly 0.45 to 1 ug of RNA. TCRdb ran MiXCR on the immunoSEQ multiplex PCR reads and lists one entry per CDR3 protein. This sample yields 85,000 to 90,000 distinct CDR3 sequences, of which 90% to 95% are seen a single time; approximately 0.31% belongs to the top ten. The sequenced material came from CD8+ T cells from PBMCs. The receptor source for this set is a human donor in good health.

This sequence joins TRBV11-2 and TRBJ1-5, with D perhaps TRBD1 (5 bases). Per the germline V gene, CDR1 is SGHAT and CDR2 is FQNNGV. Trimming cost V 1 base and J 4 bases, with 11 bases left between them. The CDR3 totals 15 residues. The CDR3 DNA is TGTGCCAGCAGCTTAGGAGCGGGGGGAAATCAGCCCCAGCATTTT. This gives the protein CASSLGAGGNQPQHF.

V usage is TRBV18 and J usage is TRBJ2-1; perhaps D is TRBD1 or TRBD2 (6 bases each). V was pared by 3 bases and J by 5 bases, with 14 bases between. This CDR3 region has 15 residues. Germline assignment: CDR1 KGHSH and CDR2 LQKENI. The CDR3 loop reads CASSPSGAPNNEQFF. The CDR3 region has the DNA TGTGCCAGCTCACCTTCGGGGGCACCAAACAATGAGCAGTTCTTC.

This sequence joins TRBV6-5 and TRBJ1-6; D not resolved. The CDR3 has 14 amino acids. The germline CDR1 and CDR2 sequences are MNHEY and SVGAGI. Trimming shortened V by 0 bases and J by 6 bases, and 6 bases separated the two germline ends. CDR3 in amino acids: CASSYSMRNSPLHF. CDR3 DNA: TGTGCCAGCAGTTACTCGATGCGTAATTCACCCCTCCACTTT.

CDR3 sequence: CSVRGGVNEQFF. Written as DNA, the CDR3 is TGCAGTGTCAGGGGCGGGGTTAATGAGCAGTTCTTC. The chain has TRBV20-1 and TRBJ2-1; D is perhaps TRBD1 or TRBD2 (6 bases each). The CDR3 covers 12 residues. Trimming removed 7 bases from V and 7 bases from J, with 14 bases in between. Germline V gives CDR1 DFQATT, CDR2 SNEGSKA (reference sequence).

The CDR3 sequence: CATSREGVSGELFF. CDR3 bases: TGTGCCACCAGCAGAGAAGGGGTATCCGGGGAGCTGTTTTTT. The chain recombines TRBV15 with TRBJ2-2; tentative D call: TRBD1 (5 bases). V was cut by 0 bases and J by 6 bases, with 8 bases left in between. Germline V gene lookup returns CDR1 LNHNV and CDR2 YYDKDF (reference sequence). The CDR3 spans 14 residues.

This clonotype was seen only once. This chain uses TRBV12-3 or TRBV12-4 with TRBJ2-2; D uncertain. CDR3 length: 14 residues. The V and J ends lost 6 bases and 1 base respectively, with 9 bases between them. The CDR3 sequence is CASRLQMNTGELFF. CDR3 sequence (DNA): TGTGCCAGCAGGCTACAGATGAACACCGGGGAGCTGTTTTTT.

The chain is built from TRBV7-9 and TRBJ1-1; D is possibly TRBD1 (6 bases). Germline V CDR1 and CDR2: SEHNR, FQNEAQ (reference sequence). V was trimmed by 1 base and J by 5 bases, leaving 17 bases between them. The CDR3 sequence is 16 residues long. CDR3 amino acids: CASSLGGRGRQTEAFF. CDR3 coding DNA: TGTGCCAGCAGCTTAGGAGGTAGGGGGAGGCAAACTGAAGCTTTCTTT.

This chain connects TRBV6-1 to TRBJ2-3; unclear D gene. CDR1 is MNHNS, CDR2 SASEGT, per germline. There are 12 residues in the CDR3. Trimming took 7 bases from V and 4 from J, leaving 9 bases between them. The CDR3, as DNA: TGTGCCAGCAAATCCTTTGCAGATACGCAGTATTTT. Protein sequence: CASKSFADTQYF.

The V gene is TRBV5-6, the J gene TRBJ1-1; the D gene is possibly TRBD1 (5 bases). With 4 bases removed from V and 5 bases from J, the gap between germline ends came to 21 bases. CDR1 is SGHDT, CDR2 YYEEEE, per germline. This CDR3 region has 16 residues. CDR3 nucleotide sequence: TGTGCCAGCAGCCTGAATATGGGGGAGGTGATGACTGAAGCTTTCTTT. It translates to CASSLNMGEVMTEAFF. The full variable domain, in which reference TRBV5-6 and TRBJ1-1 provide the parts outside the CDR3, is DAGVTQSPTHLIKTRGQQVTLRCSPKSGHDTVSWYQQALGQGPQFIFQYYEEEERQRGNFPDRFSGHQFPNYSSELNVNALLLGDSALYLCASSLNMGEVMTEAFFGQGTRLTVV.

Turning to this clonotype: The junction shows a germline mismatch at one end, possibly a read error. V usage is TRBV7-2 and J usage is TRBJ2-5; 9 bases match TRBD2. The CDR3 is 15 amino acids. Germline V gene sequence: CDR1 SGHTA, CDR2 FQGNSA. For the CDR3, the DNA is TGTGCCAGCAGCTTGAGCGGGGGGCTCCAAGAGACCCATTACTTC. Translated, it gives CASSLSGGLQETHYF.

This chain joins TRBV5-4 and TRBJ2-2, with 10 bases aligning to TRBD2. Germline loops: CDR1 SGHNT, CDR2 YYREEE (reference sequence). The CDR3 sequence is 15 residues long. V lost 7 bases to trimming and J lost 4 bases; unmatched junction nucleotides: 7. The CDR3 DNA follows: TGTGCCAGCTGGAGCGGGGGGGACTTCACCGGGGAGCTGTTTTTT. Its translation: CASWSGGDFTGELFF.

The genes are TRBV29-1 and TRBJ2-5; the D gene is possibly TRBD2 (6 bases). V lost 3 bases to trimming and J lost 5 bases, with 28 bases between them. Germline values: CDR1 SQVTM, CDR2 ANQGSEA. This CDR3 is 18 amino acids long. The CDR3 is CSVDNPTSGLYEYETQYF. Here the CDR3 DNA reads TGCAGCGTTGACAACCCCACGTCCGGACTATATGAGTACGAGACCCAGTACTTC.

The genes are TRBV4-1 and TRBJ2-1; D is uncertain. CDR3 size: 13 residues. CDR1 is MGHRA, CDR2 YSYEKL, per germline. V was cut by 1 base and J by 4 bases, with 5 bases left in between. Here the CDR3 reads CASSQVRYNEQFF. CDR3 DNA sequence: TGCGCCAGCAGCCAAGTACGGTACAATGAGCAGTTCTTC.

This chain links TRBV20-1 with TRBJ2-7; D is unresolved. Trimming left V 3 bases short and J 7 bases short, with 13 bases between. CDR3 length: 12 residues. In germline, CDR1 is DFQATT, CDR2 SNEGSKA (reference sequence). CDR3 nucleotide sequence: TGCAGTGCTAGCGAACAGACTGGGGAGCAGTACTTC. Translating it yields CSASEQTGEQYF.

This clonotype appeared a few times. V and J are TRBV13 and TRBJ1-2; D remains ambiguous. Germline V gene data show CDR1 as PRHDT and CDR2 as FYEKMQ (reference sequence). Trimming took 1 base from V and 2 from J, leaving 8 bases between them. CDR3 length equals 14 residues. CDR3 nucleotide sequence: TGTGCCAGCAGCTTAGAGGGATCGAACTATGGCTACACCTTC. Amino acids: CASSLEGSNYGYTF.